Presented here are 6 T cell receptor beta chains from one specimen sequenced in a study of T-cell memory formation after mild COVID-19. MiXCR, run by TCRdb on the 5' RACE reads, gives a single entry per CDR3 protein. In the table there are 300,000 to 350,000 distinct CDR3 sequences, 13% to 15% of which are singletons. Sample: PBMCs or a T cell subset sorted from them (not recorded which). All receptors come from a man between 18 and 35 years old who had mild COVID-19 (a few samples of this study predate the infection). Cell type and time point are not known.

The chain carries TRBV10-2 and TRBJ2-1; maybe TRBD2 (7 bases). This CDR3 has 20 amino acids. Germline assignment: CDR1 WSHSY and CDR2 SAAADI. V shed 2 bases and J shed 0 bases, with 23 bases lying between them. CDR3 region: CASSEIFGLGGDYSYNEQFF. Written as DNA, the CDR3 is TGCGCCAGCAGTGAGATATTTGGGTTAGGGGGGGACTACTCCTACAATGAGCAGTTCTTC.

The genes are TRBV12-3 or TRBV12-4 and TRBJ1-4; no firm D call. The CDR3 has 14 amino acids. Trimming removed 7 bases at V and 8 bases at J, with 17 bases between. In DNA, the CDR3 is TGTGCCAGCAAGTCTCAGTCCTATGGGGAAAAACTGTTTTTT. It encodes CASKSQSYGEKLFF.

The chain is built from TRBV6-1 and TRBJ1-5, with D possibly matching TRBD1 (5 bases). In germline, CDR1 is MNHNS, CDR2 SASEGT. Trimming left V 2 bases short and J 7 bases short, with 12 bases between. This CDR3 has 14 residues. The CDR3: CASSEQGWGQPQHF. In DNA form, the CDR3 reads TGTGCCAGCAGTGAACAGGGTTGGGGGCAGCCCCAGCATTTT.

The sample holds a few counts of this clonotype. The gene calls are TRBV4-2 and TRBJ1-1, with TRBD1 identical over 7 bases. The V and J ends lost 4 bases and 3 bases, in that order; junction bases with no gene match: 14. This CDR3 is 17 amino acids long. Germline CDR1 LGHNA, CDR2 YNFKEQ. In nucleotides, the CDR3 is TGTGCCAGCAGCCGAATACAGATCAGGGGGTGGGACACTGAAGCTTTCTTT. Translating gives CASSRIQIRGWDTEAFF.

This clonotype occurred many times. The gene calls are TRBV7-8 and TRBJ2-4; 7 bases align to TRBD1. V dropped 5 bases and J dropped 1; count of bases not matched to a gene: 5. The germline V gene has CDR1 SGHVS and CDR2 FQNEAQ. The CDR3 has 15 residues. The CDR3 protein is CASSRQGRAKNIQYF. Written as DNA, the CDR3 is TGTGCCAGCAGCCGACAGGGTCGGGCCAAAAACATTCAGTACTTC.

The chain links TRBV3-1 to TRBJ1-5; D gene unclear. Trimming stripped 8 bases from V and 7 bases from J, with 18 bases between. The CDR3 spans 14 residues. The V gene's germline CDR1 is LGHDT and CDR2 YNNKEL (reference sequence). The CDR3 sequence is CASSTSIAWQPQHF. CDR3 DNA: TGTGCCAGCTCAACCTCGATAGCCTGGCAGCCCCAGCATTTT.